Reported below is one T cell receptor (beta chain). Method: immunoSEQ multiplex PCR; TCRdb's copy keeps in-frame clones and lacks some. In the table there are about 250,000 clones, approximately 86% of which are singletons. The source of the sample is a study of blood T cell repertoires in COVID-19. The V and J ends lost 0 bases and 1 base respectively, with 7 bases between them. From germline, CDR1 is SGDLS and CDR2 YYNGEE. The CDR3 is made up of 14 amino acids. The sequence derives from a woman between 45 and 65 years old who had recovered from COVID-19. The sequenced sample consisted of PBMCs or T cells enriched from blood (not recorded which). The rearrangement uses TRBV9 and TRBJ1-1; D remains ambiguous. Here the CDR3 reads CASSVVAGNTEAFF. CDR3 nucleotide sequence: TGTGCCAGCAGCGTAGTGGCAGGGAACACTGAAGCTTTCTTT.